These 24 T cell receptor beta chains originate from one sample sequenced in a study of T cells after yellow fever vaccination. One entry per CDR3 protein results from TCRdb running MiXCR on the 5' RACE reads. The data contain around 400,000 distinct CDR3 sequences, 9.5% to 13% of them seen just once; the ten biggest clones take up more than 15%. The sequencing used PBMCs, collected on the day of the first yellow fever vaccination. These receptor sequences come from a man aged 18 to 29 who received the YFV17D yellow fever vaccine.

This clonotype was found a few times. The chain is built from TRBV6-1 and TRBJ2-2; D perhaps matches TRBD2 (7 bases). Between the trimmed V and J ends, which lost 7 bases and 0 bases, there was a span of 12 bases. The CDR3 has 15 amino acids. The germline V gene has CDR1 MNHNS and CDR2 SASEGT. CDR3 coding DNA: TGTGCCAGCAAGGGGGGGCAGACGAACACCGGGGAGCTGTTTTTT. It codes for CASKGGQTNTGELFF.

The V call is TRBV6-1, the J call TRBJ2-1, with D tentatively TRBD1 or TRBD2 (5 bases each). The CDR3 length is 15 residues. Per the germline V gene, CDR1 is MNHNS and CDR2 is SASEGT. Trimming pared 6 bases from V and 8 bases from J, leaving 20 bases between. CDR3 sequence: CASRGRDARVDEQFF. CDR3 sequence (DNA): TGTGCCAGCAGAGGCCGGGACGCGAGAGTTGATGAGCAGTTCTTC.

The V call is TRBV24-1, the J call TRBJ2-2; D uncertain. V dropped 9 bases and J dropped 1 base, with 8 bases sitting between them. Germline CDR1 KGHDR, CDR2 SFDVKD. The CDR3 loop spans 13 amino acids. CDR3 region: CATAARNTGELFF. DNA of the CDR3: TGTGCCACCGCCGCCAGGAACACCGGGGAGCTGTTTTTT.

The chain carries TRBV13 and TRBJ2-3, with D tentatively TRBD1 or TRBD2 (5 bases each). The CDR3 spans 17 residues. V was clipped by 2 bases and J by 2 bases, with 17 bases between them. Germline V lookup: CDR1 PRHDT, CDR2 FYEKMQ (reference sequence). In DNA form, the CDR3 reads TGTGCCAGCAGCTTACGGGGCGAGGGGTACTCCACAGATACGCAGTATTTT. Translation gives CASSLRGEGYSTDTQYF.

The chain uses TRBV14 and TRBJ1-1; no clear D. Deletions cut 0 bases from V and 5 bases from J, with 7 bases between. Germline V gene data show CDR1 as SGHDN and CDR2 as FVKESK. This CDR3 is built from 13 residues. The CDR3 sequence: CASSQDRWTEAFF. The CDR3, as DNA: TGTGCCAGCAGCCAAGACAGGTGGACTGAAGCTTTCTTT.

This clonotype was found a few times. This chain joins TRBV6-5 and TRBJ2-1, with D perhaps matching TRBD2 (5 bases). Trimming stripped 0 bases from V and 0 bases from J, with 9 bases between. The germline V gene encodes CDR1 MNHEY and CDR2 SVGAGI. This CDR3 is built from 16 residues. CDR3 DNA: TGTGCCAGCAGTTACTCGGGGAGTAGCTCCTACAATGAGCAGTTCTTC. Residues: CASSYSGSSSYNEQFF.

This clonotype was recorded a few times. This chain connects TRBV6-5 to TRBJ2-2, with 10 bases that match TRBD2. The CDR3 covers 17 residues. V lost 2 bases, J lost 4 bases, and 7 bases stayed unmatched. CDR1 is MNHEY, CDR2 SVGAGI, per germline. CDR3 bases: TGTGCCAGCAGTTACCAAGCGGGGGGGCCTGGCACCGGGGAGCTGTTTTTT. Encoded protein: CASSYQAGGPGTGELFF.

This clonotype was counted between two and nine times. The chain carries TRBV5-1 and TRBJ1-2; D is undetermined. Per the germline V gene, CDR1 is SGHRS and CDR2 is YFSETQ. The CDR3 extends over 15 amino acids. V lost 4 bases and J 3 bases, leaving 16 bases between the germline ends. CDR3 in DNA: TGCGCCAGCAGCCCCGACACAAACCGCTACTATGGCTACACCTTC. Translation gives CASSPDTNRYYGYTF.

This clonotype was observed a few times. This sequence joins TRBV5-1 and TRBJ2-3; unclear D gene. This CDR3 is built from 13 residues. Deletions cut 0 bases from V and 7 bases from J, with 9 bases between. Per the germline V gene, CDR1 is SGHRS and CDR2 is YFSETQ. The CDR3 loop is CASSLVPSNTQYF. DNA for the CDR3: TGCGCCAGCAGCTTGGTCCCTTCGAATACGCAGTATTTT. Full variable domain (remainder filled in from reference TRBV5-1 and TRBJ2-3): KAGVTQTPRYLIKTRGQQVTLSCSPISGHRSVSWYQQTPGQGLQFLFEYFSETQRNKGNFPGRFSGRQFSNSRSEMNVSTLELGDSALYLCASSLVPSNTQYFGPGTRLTVL.

This clonotype was counted a few times. CDR3 coding DNA: TGCAGTGCTAGACGAACCGGGACGAATAATTCACCCCTCCACTTT. Translation: CSARRTGTNNSPLHF. This chain uses TRBV20-1 with TRBJ1-6; the D gene is possibly TRBD1 (5 bases). This CDR3 has 15 residues. Between the trimmed V and J ends, which lost 2 bases and 5 bases, there was a span of 13 bases. The germline V gene has CDR1 DFQATT and CDR2 SNEGSKA (reference sequence).

This clonotype was picked up a small number of times. This rearrangement joins TRBV4-3 to TRBJ2-1, with 11 bases lining up with TRBD2. The J segment lost 7 bases and the V segment lost 1 base, leaving 6 bases of the junction unmatched. Germline CDR1 is LGHNA and CDR2 is YSLEER. The CDR3 runs 16 residues. The chain's CDR3 is CASSQGLAGGLNEQFF. CDR3 in DNA: TGCGCCAGCAGCCAAGGCTTAGCGGGGGGGCTTAATGAGCAGTTCTTC.

The chain joins TRBV20-1 to TRBJ2-7, with 10 bases identical to TRBD1. The CDR3 spans 13 residues. Germline V lookup: CDR1 DFQATT, CDR2 SNEGSKA (reference sequence). Trimming took 6 bases from V and 6 from J; bases not matched to a gene: 8. The DNA of the CDR3 is TGCAGTGCGATCTGGGACAGGGGATCCGAGCAGTACTTC. This encodes CSAIWDRGSEQYF.

This chain connects TRBV7-2 to TRBJ1-4; D ambiguous. This CDR3 has 13 amino acids. CDR1 SGHTA and CDR2 FQGNSA come from the germline V gene. Trimming took 5 bases from V and 4 from J, leaving 8 bases between them. The CDR3 coding sequence is TGTGCCAGCAGCCCCCGTCTTAATGAAAAACTGTTTTTT. Protein product: CASSPRLNEKLFF. Full variable domain (remainder filled in from reference TRBV7-2 and TRBJ1-4): GAGVSQSPSNKVTEKGKDVELRCDPISGHTALYWYRQSLGQGLEFLIYFQGNSAPDKSGLPSDRFSAERTGGSVSTLTIQRTQQEDSAVYLCASSPRLNEKLFFGSGTQLSVL.

This clonotype was observed a few times. This CDR3 is CASSPGTSGARSYNEQFF. DNA for the CDR3: TGTGCCAGCAGCCCAGGGACTAGCGGGGCCCGTTCCTACAATGAGCAGTTCTTC. The chain is built from TRBV3-1 and TRBJ2-1, with 13 nucleotides matching TRBD2. Germline CDR1 LGHDT, CDR2 YNNKEL (reference sequence). The V segment lost 4 bases and the J segment 1 base; nucleotides outside the gene matches: 7. The CDR3 has 18 amino acids.

This clonotype was found a few times. This chain joins TRBV12-3 or TRBV12-4 and TRBJ1-5; D uncertain. Between the trimmed V and J ends, which lost 3 bases and 3 bases, there was a span of 18 bases. This CDR3 has 17 residues. CDR3 residues: CASSLAAGRIVNQPQHF. In DNA, the CDR3 is TGTGCCAGCAGTTTGGCGGCCGGGCGGATAGTCAATCAGCCCCAGCATTTT.

The chain combines TRBV6-1 with TRBJ1-2, with D perhaps matching TRBD1 (6 bases). This CDR3 spans 13 amino acids. V lost 4 bases and J 9 bases, leaving 15 bases between the germline ends. The germline gives CDR1 MNHNS, CDR2 SASEGT. In nucleotides, the CDR3 is TGTGCCAGCAGTGGTTCGCAGGGGAGGAGCTACACCTTC. It is translated as CASSGSQGRSYTF.

This clonotype was picked up a small number of times. J is TRBJ2-5 and V is TRBV18; perhaps TRBD1 as D (5 bases). This CDR3 spans 15 amino acids. Germline CDR1 reads KGHSH; CDR2 reads LQKENI. Trimming took 4 bases from V and 1 from J, leaving 13 bases between them. CDR3 sequence reads: CASSLADTLQETQYF. The CDR3 DNA sequence: TGTGCCAGCTCACTGGCGGACACACTCCAAGAGACCCAGTACTTC.

The J gene is TRBJ1-2, the V gene TRBV18; D is possibly TRBD1 (5 bases). With 3 bases removed from V and 4 bases from J, the gap between germline ends came to 15 bases. This CDR3 is 15 amino acids long. CDR1 and CDR2 from the germline V gene are KGHSH and LQKENI. This CDR3 reads CASSPQEGRGYGYTF. CDR3 DNA sequence: TGTGCCAGCTCACCTCAGGAGGGGCGCGGCTATGGCTACACCTTC.

This clonotype was seen more than once but under ten times. The chain uses TRBV12-3 or TRBV12-4 and TRBJ2-2; 11 bases align to TRBD1. This CDR3 is built from 14 residues. Trimming cost V 6 bases and J 6 bases; bases outside gene matches: 3. The CDR3 loop is CASSWTGGPGELFF. CDR3 nucleotide sequence: TGTGCCAGCAGCTGGACAGGGGGCCCCGGGGAGCTGTTTTTT.

This clonotype was recorded a few times. The chain carries TRBV27 and TRBJ2-2, with TRBD2 matching over 12 bases. V shed 8 bases, J shed 0 bases, and the junction held 7 bases outside the gene matches. Germline lookup yields CDR1 MNHEY and CDR2 SMNVEV (reference sequence). The CDR3 loop spans 17 amino acids. CDR3 nucleotides: TGTGCCAGCCGTGACCTAGCGGGGGGGCCGAACACCGGGGAGCTGTTTTTT. This codes for CASRDLAGGPNTGELFF.

This chain connects TRBV7-2 to TRBJ2-7; 7 nucleotides align to TRBD2. This CDR3 is built from 14 residues. Germline values: CDR1 SGHTA, CDR2 FQGNSA. V trimming: 0 bases; J trimming: 6 bases; junction bases outside the gene matches: 5. CDR3 residues: CASSLASGDSEQYF. The CDR3 DNA sequence: TGTGCCAGCAGCTTAGCAAGCGGGGACTCCGAGCAGTACTTC.

This clonotype was picked up a small number of times. V is TRBV24-1 and J is TRBJ1-2, with D perhaps TRBD1 (6 bases). CDR3 size: 16 residues. The V gene's germline CDR1 is KGHDR and CDR2 SFDVKD. Deletions cut 1 base from V and 4 bases from J, with 15 bases between. CDR3 nucleotide sequence: TGTGCCACCAGTGATTTTGGGCCTCAGGGGATCTATGGCTACACCTTC. Amino acid sequence: CATSDFGPQGIYGYTF.

This clonotype appeared a few times. CDR3 amino acids: CASSQEGQPGVTDTQYF. The CDR3 coding sequence is TGCGCCAGCAGCCAAGAAGGACAGCCGGGGGTCACAGATACGCAGTATTTT. The chain uses TRBV4-3 and TRBJ2-3, with D perhaps matching TRBD1 or TRBD2 (6 bases each). This CDR3 is built from 17 residues. Germline V gene data show CDR1 as LGHNA and CDR2 as YSLEER. Trimming stripped 0 bases from V and 2 bases from J, with 15 bases between.

In its sample, this clonotype was seen a few times. J is TRBJ2-7 and V is TRBV29-1, with D perhaps TRBD2 (5 bases). Germline assignment: CDR1 SQVTM and CDR2 ANQGSEA. This CDR3 has 13 residues. Trimming shortened V by 4 bases and J by 4 bases, and 14 bases separated the two germline ends. CDR3 nucleotides: TGCAGCGTTGTGAAAGGGCCGGGGTACGAGCAGTACTTC. This sequence encodes CSVVKGPGYEQYF.